The rows below give T cell receptor beta chains drawn from one sample of a study of T cell responses to AZD1222 COVID-19 vaccine. The assay was immunoSEQ multiplex PCR, and TCRdb's table has in-frame clones only and misses some. The sample contains roughly 180,000 clones, roughly 90% of which appear only once. Source: peripheral blood, taken 28 days after the second AZD1222 dose. The source of these receptors is an adult who received the AZD1222 COVID-19 vaccine. The CDR3 runs from the conserved cysteine through the conserved F or W. The D gene is left open where the match is weak. The size entry is marked missing in some rows and otherwise reads once, few, many or a size class.

.,.,TRBJ1-2,TRBV30,13,TGTGCCTGGAGTGTACCCCCCAGGAATGGCTACACCTTC,CAWSVPPRNGYTF
.,.,TRBJ2-5,TRBV15,16,TGTGCCACCAGCAGAGAGGGGGCCCTTTCCATGGAGACCCAGTACTTC,CATSREGALSMETQYF
.,.,TRBJ1-1,TRBV11-3,12,TGTGCCAGCAGCTTAAGTGGTTCTAAAGCTTTCTTT,CASSLSGSKAFF
.,TRBD2,TRBJ2-1,TRBV6-2/TRBV6-3,15,TGTGCCAGCAGTCGAGAAGCGGGAGAGGACAATGAGCAGTTCTTC,CASSREAGEDNEQFF
.,.,TRBJ2-6,TRBV10-3,15,TGTGCCATCAATAGGGCCGATTCTGGGGCCAACGTCCTGACTTTC,CAINRADSGANVLTF
.,.,TRBJ2-7,TRBV4-2,12,TGTGCCAGCAGCCACGACACCTACGAGCAGTACTTC,CASSHDTYEQYF
.,.,TRBJ2-2,TRBV5-6,12,TGTGCCAGCAGCTTCCAGAGCGGGGAGCTGTTTTTT,CASSFQSGELFF
.,.,TRBJ2-4,TRBV28,13,TGTGCCACTTCGGGGGGCCGGGGAAACATTCAGTACTTC,CATSGGRGNIQYF
.,TRBD1,TRBJ2-2,TRBV11-2,15,TGTGCCAGCAGCCACCTGACAGGGGGCGTCGGGGAGCTGTTTTTT,CASSHLTGGVGELFF
.,.,TRBJ2-3,TRBV11-2,16,TGTGCCAGCAGCTTAGGGGGCCGGCCCCTCACAGATACGCAGTATTTT,CASSLGGRPLTDTQYF
.,.,TRBJ1-4,TRBV28,13,TGTGCCAGCATTGGGCAGGGCAGGGAAAAACTGTTTTTT,CASIGQGREKLFF
.,.,TRBJ2-3,TRBV19,12,TGTGCCAGTAGTATAGTTTGGGGTACGCAGTATTTT,CASSIVWGTQYF
.,.,TRBJ2-7,TRBV7-8,12,TGTGCCAGCAGCCGCCAAGGGTACGAGCAGTACTTC,CASSRQGYEQYF
.,TRBD2,TRBJ2-7,TRBV11-3,14,TGTGCCAGCAGCTCGACTAGCACCGCCTACGAGCAGTACTTC,CASSSTSTAYEQYF
.,.,TRBJ2-3,TRBV29-1,14,TGCAGCGTTGCGGCAGTCCTCGTCCCGGATACGCAGTATTTT,CSVAAVLVPDTQYF
.,.,TRBJ1-3,TRBV11-2,15,TGTGCCAGCAGCTTATGGGGGGGCTCTGGAAACACCATATATTTT,CASSLWGGSGNTIYF
.,.,TRBJ1-1,TRBV29-1,11,TGCAGCGTTGAGGGACAATCAAAAGCTTTCTTT,CSVEGQSKAFF
.,TRBD2,TRBJ2-2,TRBV28,15,TGTGCCAGCAGTTTATATGCGGGAGTTACCGGGGAGCTGTTTTTT,CASSLYAGVTGELFF
.,TRBD2,TRBJ2-1,TRBV4-1,18,TGCGCCAGCAGCCAACCCCGGGCACTAGCGGGAGGTGGGAATGAGCAGTTCTTC,CASSQPRALAGGGNEQFF
few,.,TRBJ1-6,TRBV3-1/TRBV3-2,14,TGTGCCAGCAGCCCCTCCCCAAATAATTCACCCCTCCACTTT,CASSPSPNNSPLHF
.,TRBD1,TRBJ1-6,TRBV9,14,TGTGCCAGCAGAGGACAGGGGGCAGCTTCACCCCTCCACTTT,CASRGQGAASPLHF
.,TRBD1,TRBJ2-7,TRBV11-3,15,TGTGCCAGCAGCTTAGGGGGGACAGGGGTCTACGAGCAGTACTTC,CASSLGGTGVYEQYF
once,.,TRBJ2-1,TRBV4-1,11,TGCGCCAGCAGCCACGGGAATGAGCAGTTCTTC,CASSHGNEQFF
once,.,TRBJ2-7,TRBV28,14,TGTGCCAGCTCTAGGGTGGGAGAGGGCTACGAGCAGTACTTC,CASSRVGEGYEQYF
.,.,TRBJ1-2,TRBV28,13,TGTGCCAGCAGCACCAGGGGTTCCTATGGCTACACCTTC,CASSTRGSYGYTF
.,TRBD2,TRBJ2-1,TRBV5-4,15,TGTGCCAGCAGCAGGAGGACTAGCGGGGGCAATGAGCAGTTCTTC,CASSRRTSGGNEQFF
.,.,TRBJ2-3,TRBV27,12,TGTGCCAGCAGTTTGGGGGTAGGGACGCAGTATTTT,CASSLGVGTQYF
.,.,TRBJ2-7,TRBV29-1,14,TGCAGCGCCGAAAAACAGGGTTTCCCCTACGAGCAGTACTTC,CSAEKQGFPYEQYF
.,TRBD1,TRBJ1-6,TRBV6-6,15,TGTGCCAGCAGTTATATAGGACAGGGGAATTCACCCCTCCACTTT,CASSYIGQGNSPLHF
.,.,TRBJ1-1,TRBV7-6,13,TGTGCCAGCAGCCCGGGGGGTTACGCGAGGTCTTTCTTT,CASSPGGYARSFF
.,.,TRBJ2-2,TRBV7-2,14,TGTGCCAGTGAATCCATACTAGGGACCGGGGAGCTGTTTTTT,CASESILGTGELFF
.,.,TRBJ1-5,TRBV6-5,15,TGTGCCAGCAGTTACGAACAGTTCAGCAATCAGCCCCAGCATTTT,CASSYEQFSNQPQHF
.,.,TRBJ1-1,TRBV5-1,15,TGCGCCAGCAGTCCCAGATCAGGGGCGAAGACTGAAGCTTTCTTT,CASSPRSGAKTEAFF
once,.,TRBJ2-7,TRBV2,12,TGTGCCAGCGGACGACGACGGGACGAGCAGTACTTC,CASGRRRDEQYF
.,.,TRBJ2-5,TRBV11-2,11,TGTGCCAGCAGCTTGCTAGAGACCCAGTACTTC,CASSLLETQYF
.,TRBD2,TRBJ2-2,TRBV6-2/TRBV6-3,15,TGTGCCAGCAGTCTGACTAGCGGGGGCACCGGGGAGCTGTTTTTT,CASSLTSGGTGELFF
.,TRBD1,TRBJ1-1,TRBV2,15,TGTGCCAGCAGTGAAGGGACAGGGCGGAACACTGAAGCTTTCTTT,CASSEGTGRNTEAFF
.,.,TRBJ2-2,TRBV13,18,TGTGCCAGCAGCTTAGTGGCCGGACTCCCGTCGAACACCGGGGAGCTGTTTTTT,CASSLVAGLPSNTGELFF
.,.,TRBJ1-4,TRBV2,12,TGTGCCAGCCAGGATTCGGGAGAAAAACTGTTTTTT,CASQDSGEKLFF
.,.,TRBJ2-7,TRBV11-2,13,TGTGCCAGCAGCTATGGGGTCTCCTACGAGCAGTACTTC,CASSYGVSYEQYF
.,.,TRBJ2-4,TRBV3-1/TRBV3-2,14,TGTGCCAGCAGCCAAGGGACGGGGCAGAACATTCAGTACTTC,CASSQGTGQNIQYF
.,.,TRBJ2-2,TRBV30,13,TGTGCCTGGAACCCTCGTAACACCGGGGAGCTGTTTTTT,CAWNPRNTGELFF